This TCR beta chain was obtained from a study of CD8 T cells in ankylosing spondylitis (dated by TCRdb to about 2017). Study-level background: T cell receptor beta repertoires were profiled in healthy donors and ankylosing spondylitis patients so that disease-linked TCR variants could be found. The full study cohort comprised about 24 ankylosing spondylitis patients and 85 to 120 healthy donors. Samples of peripheral blood were taken, and for ankylosing spondylitis patients, synovial fluid was collected as well. Beyond this particular receptor, the publication reports: Significant enrichment of the disease-linked clones was reported in matched synovial fluid samples from ankylosing spondylitis patients. Blood from ankylosing spondylitis patients appeared to be characterized by a TCR beta motif composed of about eight highly homologous amino acid variants. The disease-linked clones showed a CD8+ phenotype and occurred at relatively low frequencies in peripheral blood. Some of the motif variants had been reported before in the synovial fluid and blood of reactive arthritis patients, a finding that suggests common disease-initiation mechanisms.

At the junction V is shortened by 6 bases and J by 2 bases, with 13 bases in between. CDR1 and CDR2 are drawn from the germline V gene: SQVTM, ANQGSEA. The CDR3, from cysteine to phenylalanine, totals 13 residues. Of the read, only the CDR3 DNA is kept; its 39 bases are in frame from base 1. Worth noting for this clonotype: Its antigen is unknown. Base qualities are not recorded, but no much larger clone differs from it by a single base.

The instrument was an Illumina HiSeq 2500. Quantitative 5'-RACE with molecular barcodes was used to prepare TCR beta libraries. The source study handled its data this way. A new computational method based on a probabilistic model of VDJ rearrangement was used to identify disease-linked TCR variants. TCRdb took the public reads, trimmed them with fastp at Q25, ran MiXCR for clone calling and kept in-frame beta chains. All rows with the same CDR3 protein become a single entry with the most common DNA and genes. The V and J calls and clone size are TCRdb's, not the authors'. The table for this sample lists approximately 250,000 distinct CDR3 sequences; 30% to 40% of them were counted only once. Roughly 4.2% of the sample is in the top ten clones.

Sequenced sample: blood, either unsorted or a sorted T cell fraction (not recorded which). This clonotype was obtained from a male donor with ankylosing spondylitis or in good health (not recorded which). Here the chain combines TRBV29-1 and TRBJ2-5; TRBD2 might be the D gene, on 6 matching bases. Read as DNA, the sequence is TGCAGCGTAGACCACCGGGAGCAAGAGACCCAGTACTTC. This codes for CSVDHREQETQYF.